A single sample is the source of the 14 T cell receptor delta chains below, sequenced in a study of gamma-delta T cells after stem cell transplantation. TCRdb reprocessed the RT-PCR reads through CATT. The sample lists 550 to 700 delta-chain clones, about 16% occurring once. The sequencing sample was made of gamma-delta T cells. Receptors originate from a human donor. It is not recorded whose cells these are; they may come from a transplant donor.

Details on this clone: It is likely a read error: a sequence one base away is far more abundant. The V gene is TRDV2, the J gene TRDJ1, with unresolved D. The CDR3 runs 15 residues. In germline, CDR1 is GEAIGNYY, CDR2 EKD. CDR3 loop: CACDTVTRYTDKHIF. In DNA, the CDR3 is TGTGCCTGTGACACCGTTACGAGGTACACCGATAAACACATCTTT.

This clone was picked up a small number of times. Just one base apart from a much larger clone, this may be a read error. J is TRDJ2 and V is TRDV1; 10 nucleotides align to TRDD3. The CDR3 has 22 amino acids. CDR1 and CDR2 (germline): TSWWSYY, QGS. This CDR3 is CAFGEGDLPRPYWGILTAQLFF. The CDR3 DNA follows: TGTGCTTTTGGGGAAGGTGACCTACCCCGTCCTTACTGGGGGATCTTGACAGCACAACTCTTCTTT.

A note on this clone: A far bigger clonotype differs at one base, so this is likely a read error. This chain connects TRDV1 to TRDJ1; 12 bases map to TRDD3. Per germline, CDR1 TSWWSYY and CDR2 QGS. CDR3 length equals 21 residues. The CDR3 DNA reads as TGTGCTCTTGGGGAACTTCCTAGGCCGCGGCTGGGGGATACGTACACCGATAAACCCATCTTT. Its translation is CALGELPRPRLGDTYTDKPIF.

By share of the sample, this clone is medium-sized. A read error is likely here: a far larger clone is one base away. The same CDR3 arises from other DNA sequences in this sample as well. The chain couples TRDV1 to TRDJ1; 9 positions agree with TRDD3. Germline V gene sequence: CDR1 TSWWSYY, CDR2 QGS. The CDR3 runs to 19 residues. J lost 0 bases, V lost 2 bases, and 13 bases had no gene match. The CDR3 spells CALGEITGGYRFYTDKLIF. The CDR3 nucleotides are TGTGCTCTTGGGGAAATAACCGGGGGATACCGATTTTACACCGATAAACTCATCTTT.

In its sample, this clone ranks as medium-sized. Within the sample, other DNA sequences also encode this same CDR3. CDR3 coding DNA: TGTGCTCTTGGGGAACTAAGGTGGGGGATACGTAGAGCTAAACTCATCTTT. It yields the protein CALGELRWGIRRAKLIF. This sequence joins TRDV1 and TRDJ1; TRDD3 matches 11 bases. Trimming at V came to 0 bases and at J to 7 bases, leaving 10 bases not matched to a gene. Germline V gene sequence: CDR1 TSWWSYY, CDR2 QGS. The CDR3 totals 17 residues.

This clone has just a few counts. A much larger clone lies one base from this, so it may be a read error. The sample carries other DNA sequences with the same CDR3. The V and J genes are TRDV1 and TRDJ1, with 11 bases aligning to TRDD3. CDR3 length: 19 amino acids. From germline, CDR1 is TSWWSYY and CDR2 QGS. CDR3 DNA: TGTGCCCTTGGGGAACTTCCCCCTGGGGGATACACGTACACCGATAAACTCATCTTT. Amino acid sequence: CALGELPPGGYTYTDKLIF.

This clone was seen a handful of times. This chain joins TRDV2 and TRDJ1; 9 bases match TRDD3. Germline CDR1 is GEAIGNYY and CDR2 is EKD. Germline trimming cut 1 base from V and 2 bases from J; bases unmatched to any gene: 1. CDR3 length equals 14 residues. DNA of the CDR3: TGTGCCTGTGACACACTGGGGGAAACCGATAAACTCATCTTT. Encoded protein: CACDTLGETDKLIF.

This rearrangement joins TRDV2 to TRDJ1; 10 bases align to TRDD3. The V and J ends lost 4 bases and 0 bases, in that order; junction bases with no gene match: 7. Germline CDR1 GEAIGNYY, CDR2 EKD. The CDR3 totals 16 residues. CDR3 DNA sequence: TGTGCCTGTGAAACCCTGGGGGATATTTACACCGATAAACTCATCTTT. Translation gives CACETLGDIYTDKLIF.

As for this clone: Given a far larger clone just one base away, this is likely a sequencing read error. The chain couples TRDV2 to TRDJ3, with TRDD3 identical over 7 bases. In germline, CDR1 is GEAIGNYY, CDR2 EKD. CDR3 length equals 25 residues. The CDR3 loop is CARDTVSGWGTPLRLSSWDTRQMFF. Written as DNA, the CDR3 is TGTGCCCGTGACACCGTGAGTGGATGGGGGACCCCGCTTCGTTTATCGTCCTGGGACACCCGACAGATGTTTTTC.

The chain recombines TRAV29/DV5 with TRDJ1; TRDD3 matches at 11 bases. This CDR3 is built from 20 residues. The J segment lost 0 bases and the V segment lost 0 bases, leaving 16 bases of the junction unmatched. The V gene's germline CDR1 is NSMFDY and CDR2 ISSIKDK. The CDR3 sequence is CAASGRASVGDTLYTDKLIF. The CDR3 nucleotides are TGTGCAGCAAGCGGAAGGGCTTCAGTGGGGGATACGCTTTACACCGATAAACTCATCTTT.

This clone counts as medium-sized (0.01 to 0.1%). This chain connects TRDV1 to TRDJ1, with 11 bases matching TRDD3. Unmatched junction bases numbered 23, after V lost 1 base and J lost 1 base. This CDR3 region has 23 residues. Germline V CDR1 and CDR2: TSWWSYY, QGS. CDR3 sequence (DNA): TGTGCTCTTGGGGAACCGCACCCTCCTACGTTTTCTGGGGGATACAGGAGCACCGATAAACTCATCTTT. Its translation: CALGEPHPPTFSGGYRSTDKLIF.

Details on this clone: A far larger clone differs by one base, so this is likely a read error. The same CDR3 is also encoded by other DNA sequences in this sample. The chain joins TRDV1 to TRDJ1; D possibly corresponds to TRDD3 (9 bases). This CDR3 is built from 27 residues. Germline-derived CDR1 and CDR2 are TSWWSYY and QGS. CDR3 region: CALGELRTVRGFLRIVGDKRDTDKLIF. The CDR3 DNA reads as TGTGCTCTTGGTGAACTAAGGACGGTTCGCGGCTTCCTACGAATTGTGGGGGATAAGCGGGACACCGATAAACTCATCTTT.

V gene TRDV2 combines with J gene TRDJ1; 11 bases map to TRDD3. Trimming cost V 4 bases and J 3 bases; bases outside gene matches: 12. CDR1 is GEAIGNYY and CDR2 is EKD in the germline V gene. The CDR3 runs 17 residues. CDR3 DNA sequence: TGTGCCTGTGATCAACTGGGGGATAAAAATAACTCCGATAAACTCATCTTT. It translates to CACDQLGDKNNSDKLIF.

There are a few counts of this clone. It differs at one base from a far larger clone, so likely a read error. CDR3 protein: CALGAPKYLRGGGGVHTDKLIF. CDR3 nucleotides: TGTGCTCTTGGGGCACCCAAGTACCTACGAGGGGGTGGGGGAGTCCACACCGATAAACTCATCTTT. This chain joins TRDV1 and TRDJ1; 7 nucleotides agree with TRDD3. In germline, CDR1 is TSWWSYY, CDR2 QGS. Trimming removed 4 bases from V and 0 bases from J; junction bases left unmatched: 26. There are 22 residues in the CDR3.